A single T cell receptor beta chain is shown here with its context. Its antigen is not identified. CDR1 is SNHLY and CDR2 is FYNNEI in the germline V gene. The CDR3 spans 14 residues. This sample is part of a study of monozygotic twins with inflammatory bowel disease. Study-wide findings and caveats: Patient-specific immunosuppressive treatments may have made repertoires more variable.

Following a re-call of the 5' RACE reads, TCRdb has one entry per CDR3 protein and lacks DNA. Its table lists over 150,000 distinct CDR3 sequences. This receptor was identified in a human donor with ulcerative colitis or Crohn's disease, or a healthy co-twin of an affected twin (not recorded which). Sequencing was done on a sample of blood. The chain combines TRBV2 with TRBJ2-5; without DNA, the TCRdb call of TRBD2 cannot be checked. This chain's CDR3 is CASSGTSVSETQYF.